One and the same sample provided the 26 T cell receptor beta chains below, sequenced in a study of T cell responses to AZD1222 COVID-19 vaccine. Data came from immunoSEQ multiplex PCR; TCRdb stores just in-frame clones and leaves some out. The sample has 150,000 or so clones; 89% are singletons. The material was peripheral blood, obtained on day 0 of AZD1222 vaccination. The receptors were sampled from an adult in good health.

A remark on this clone: The junction and the germline gene differ at one end; a read error may be behind it. The rearrangement uses TRBV7-9 and TRBJ2-1; TRBD1 matches 9 bases. The CDR3 length is 14 residues. Germline lookup yields CDR1 SEHNR and CDR2 FQNEAQ (reference sequence). The CDR3 bases are TGTGCCAGCGGCTTGGGGACAGGGAGGGATGAGCAGTTCTTC. It is translated as CASGLGTGRDEQFF.

The V call is TRBV9, the J call TRBJ1-3, with D uncertain. This CDR3 is 15 amino acids long. Deletions cut 0 bases from V and 1 base from J, with 8 bases between. Germline V gene lookup returns CDR1 SGDLS and CDR2 YYNGEE. In nucleotides, the CDR3 is TGTGCCAGCAGCGTAGGAGGAGGGTCTGGAAACACCATATATTTT. Its protein product is CASSVGGGSGNTIYF.

This sequence joins TRBV6-5 and TRBJ2-1; D not certain. The CDR3 totals 11 residues. Deletions cut 6 bases from V and 7 bases from J, with 7 bases between. Per germline, CDR1 MNHEY and CDR2 SVGAGI. In DNA form, the CDR3 reads TGTGCCAGCAGCATCGGGAATGAGCAGTTCTTC. This sequence encodes CASSIGNEQFF.

V is TRBV6-5 and J is TRBJ1-5; 8 bases map to TRBD1. This CDR3 is 15 amino acids long. Per germline, CDR1 MNHEY and CDR2 SVGAGI. V was clipped by 5 bases and J by 4 bases; unmatched bases: 7. The CDR3 here is CASSRDRSPNQPQHF. The CDR3 nucleotides are TGTGCCAGCAGTCGGGACAGGTCTCCAAATCAGCCCCAGCATTTT.

The V call is TRBV6-2 or TRBV6-3, the J call TRBJ2-2; the D call may be TRBD1 or TRBD2 (5 bases each). CDR3 size: 13 residues. Germline-derived CDR1 and CDR2 are MNHEY and SVGEGT. The V and J ends lost 6 bases and 5 bases respectively, with 10 bases between them. CDR3 residues: CASSGAETGELFF. CDR3 nucleotide sequence: TGTGCCAGCAGCGGGGCAGAGACCGGGGAGCTGTTTTTT.

The chain couples TRBV9 to TRBJ1-2, with 9 bases matching TRBD1. The CDR3 has 16 residues. J was trimmed by 2 bases and V by 5 bases; bases with no gene match: 10. Germline V CDR1 and CDR2: SGDLS, YYNGEE. The CDR3, as DNA: TGTGCCAGCAGTGGAGCTGGGGACAGGGAGAACTATGGCTACACCTTC. Encoded protein: CASSGAGDRENYGYTF.

The chain combines TRBV11-2 with TRBJ2-1; 8 bases map to TRBD2. The CDR3 covers 15 residues. The trim removed 5 bases at V and 3 bases at J, leaving 6 bases unmatched. Looked up from germline, CDR1 is SGHAT and CDR2 is FQNNGV. The CDR3 DNA reads as TGTGCCAGCAGCCGAGCTAGCGGGCACTACAATGAGCAGTTCTTC. The encoded protein is CASSRASGHYNEQFF.

This clone has just one count. This sequence joins TRBV5-1 and TRBJ2-2, with D uncertain. Per the germline V gene, CDR1 is SGHRS and CDR2 is YFSETQ. The CDR3 is made up of 14 amino acids. Between the trimmed V and J ends, which lost 0 bases and 8 bases, there was a span of 11 bases. Here the CDR3 DNA reads TGCGCCAGCAGCTTGGATGCTGGGGATGGGGAGCTGTTTTTT. It yields the protein CASSLDAGDGELFF.

This clone appeared a few times. The chain links TRBV23-1 to TRBJ2-3; 7 bases line up with TRBD1. TRBV23-1 is given ORF status, its function remaining uncertain. The CDR3 is 13 residues long. Trimming removed 9 bases from V and 3 bases from J; junction bases left unmatched: 6. The CDR3, as DNA: TGCGCCAGGGTGGGACAGCCGACAGATACGCAGTATTTT. Protein product: CARVGQPTDTQYF.

The rearrangement links TRBV7-8 to TRBJ1-3; D gene uncertain. The germline gives CDR1 SGHVS, CDR2 FQNEAQ. The CDR3 contains 15 residues. V gave up 4 bases and J gave up 2 bases, with 12 bases separating them. The CDR3 sequence: CASSWAVDPGNTIYF. CDR3 in DNA: TGTGCCAGCAGCTGGGCAGTAGACCCTGGAAACACCATATATTTT.

The chain carries TRBV19 and TRBJ2-2; TRBD1 might be the D (6 bases). The CDR3 loop spans 16 amino acids. Germline V gives CDR1 LNHDA, CDR2 SQIVND (reference sequence). Trimming shortened V by 4 bases and J by 2 bases, and 14 bases separated the two germline ends. The CDR3 DNA is TGTGCCAGTAGTACCCCGGGACACCATAACACCGGGGAGCTGTTTTTT. It specifies CASSTPGHHNTGELFF. The whole variable domain, filled in from reference TRBV19 and TRBJ2-2, reads DGGITQSPKYLFRKEGQNVTLSCEQNLNHDAMYWYRQDPGQGLRLIYYSQIVNDFQKGDIAEGYSVSREKKESFPLTVTSAQKNPTAFYLCASSTPGHHNTGELFFGEGSRLTVL.

This chain joins TRBV2 and TRBJ2-6; 10 bases agree with TRBD1. The CDR3 is made up of 17 amino acids. The V and J ends lost 5 bases and 4 bases, in that order; junction bases with no gene match: 8. The germline V gene has CDR1 SNHLY and CDR2 FYNNEI. The CDR3 loop is CASSPRQGARGANVLTF. CDR3 nucleotide sequence: TGTGCCAGCAGTCCTCGACAGGGGGCGAGGGGGGCCAACGTCCTGACTTTC. The variable domain in full, with the rest retrieved from reference TRBV2 and TRBJ2-6, is EPEVTQTPSHQVTQMGQEVILRCVPISNHLYFYWYRQILGQKVEFLVSFYNNEISEKSEIFDDQFSVERPDGSNFTLKIRSTKLEDSAMYFCASSPRQGARGANVLTFGAGSRLTVL.

Turning to this clone: The sample has other DNA sequences that encode this CDR3 too. CDR3 DNA: TGTGCCAGCAGTGAAAGTTCCAGCTCTGGAAACACCATATATTTT. As protein: CASSESSSSGNTIYF. The rearrangement joins TRBV2 to TRBJ1-3; D is unclear. V lost 2 bases to trimming and J lost 0 bases, with 8 bases between them. Per germline, CDR1 SNHLY and CDR2 FYNNEI. The CDR3 is 15 amino acids.

By share, this clone ranks as medium-sized. This sequence joins TRBV19 and TRBJ2-3; TRBD1 agrees at 9 bases. The CDR3 contains 14 residues. V lost 3 bases and J lost 6; bases outside the gene matches: 4. The germline V gene has CDR1 LNHDA and CDR2 SQIVND (reference sequence). The CDR3: CASSIGTGMDTQYF. CDR3 coding DNA: TGTGCCAGTAGTATCGGGACAGGGATGGATACGCAGTATTTT. Combining the CDR3 with reference TRBV19 and TRBJ2-3 gives the whole variable domain DGGITQSPKYLFRKEGQNVTLSCEQNLNHDAMYWYRQDPGQGLRLIYYSQIVNDFQKGDIAEGYSVSREKKESFPLTVTSAQKNPTAFYLCASSIGTGMDTQYFGPGTRLTVL.

The sample holds a few counts of this clone. The chain employs TRBV10-3 and TRBJ2-7; TRBD1 or TRBD2 may be the D gene (6 bases each). CDR1 is ENHRY, CDR2 SYGVKD, per germline. Trimming took off 8 bases at V and 3 bases at J, with 14 bases between the two ends. This CDR3 has 13 amino acids. CDR3 residues: CAIQGGGLYEQYF. The CDR3 nucleotides are TGTGCCATCCAAGGGGGAGGCCTCTACGAGCAGTACTTC.

The V call is TRBV9, the J call TRBJ2-1; TRBD2 might be the D (5 bases). The V gene lost 4 bases and the J gene lost 0 bases, with 14 bases spanning the gap. This CDR3 region has 16 residues. Germline-derived CDR1 and CDR2 are SGDLS and YYNGEE. Here the CDR3 reads CASSPRERSSYNEQFF. For the CDR3, the DNA is TGTGCCAGCAGCCCCCGCGAGCGGAGCTCCTACAATGAGCAGTTCTTC.

This sequence joins TRBV6-1 and TRBJ2-3, with a weak D call TRBD2 (6 bases). V was clipped by 2 bases and J by 0 bases, with 12 bases between them. Germline lookup yields CDR1 MNHNS and CDR2 SASEGT. This CDR3 is 16 amino acids long. CDR3: CASSEIGGTSTDTQYF. The CDR3 DNA reads TGTGCCAGCAGTGAAATCGGCGGGACCAGCACAGATACGCAGTATTTT.

V usage is TRBV29-1 and J usage is TRBJ2-7; D could derive from TRBD1 or TRBD2 (5 bases each). The V end was cut by 5 bases, the J end by 7 bases, with 18 bases between. The CDR3 spans 13 residues. CDR1 is SQVTM and CDR2 is ANQGSEA in the germline V gene. This CDR3 is CSVRRDRSGEQYF. The CDR3 DNA reads as TGCAGCGTTAGAAGGGACCGGTCTGGAGAGCAGTACTTC.

The V and J genes are TRBV7-2 and TRBJ2-3; 8 bases fit TRBD1. CDR3 length: 15 amino acids. Germline CDR1 reads SGHTA; CDR2 reads FQGNSA. V was pared by 7 bases and J by 1 base, with 7 bases of the junction left unmatched. Here the CDR3 reads CASIQGAGGTDTQYF. CDR3 nucleotide sequence: TGTGCCAGCATCCAGGGGGCTGGGGGCACAGATACGCAGTATTTT.

The chain carries TRBV4-3 and TRBJ1-6; D gene ambiguous. V was trimmed by 0 bases and J by 0 bases, leaving 6 bases between them. This CDR3 spans 16 amino acids. Germline-derived CDR1 and CDR2 are LGHNA and YSLEER. The CDR3 DNA is TGCGCCAGCAGCCAAGAATGGAGCTCCTATAATTCACCCCTCCACTTT. This sequence encodes CASSQEWSSYNSPLHF.

The rearrangement joins TRBV18 to TRBJ1-1, with D possibly TRBD1 on 6 matching bases. V gave up 8 bases and J gave up 6 bases, with 16 bases separating them. The CDR3 contains 13 residues. Germline V gene lookup returns CDR1 KGHSH and CDR2 LQKENI. CDR3 loop: CASASTGRAEAFF. Here the CDR3 DNA reads TGTGCCAGCGCCTCAACAGGGAGGGCTGAAGCTTTCTTT.

The chain has TRBV4-2 and TRBJ1-2; D remains unclear. Trimming left V 4 bases short and J 4 bases short, with 10 bases between. The CDR3 is 13 residues long. Germline V lookup: CDR1 LGHNA, CDR2 YNFKEQ. As DNA, the CDR3 is TGTGCCAGCAGCCCAGCAAGCGCCTATGGCTACACCTTC. Translating gives CASSPASAYGYTF.

The V call is TRBV28, the J call TRBJ1-1, with unresolved D. Trimming cost V 9 bases and J 3 bases, with 8 bases left between them. CDR3 length: 11 amino acids. Germline V gene data show CDR1 as MDHEN and CDR2 as SYDVKM. The CDR3 DNA reads TGTGCCAGAACAGAGGACACTGAAGCTTTCTTT. Translation: CARTEDTEAFF.

The table lists this clone with a count of one. The genes are TRBV6-5 and TRBJ2-7, with 9 nucleotides matching TRBD2. The germline CDR1 and CDR2 sequences are MNHEY and SVGAGI. Germline trimming cut 1 base from V and 6 bases from J; bases unmatched to any gene: 7. The CDR3 covers 15 residues. CDR3 residues: CASSYLMIAGAEQYF. The CDR3 DNA sequence: TGTGCCAGCAGTTACTTGATGATAGCGGGAGCCGAGCAGTACTTC.

The rearrangement uses TRBV7-3 and TRBJ2-1, with 10 bases that match TRBD2. The V gene end was trimmed by 5 bases and the J gene end by 10 bases; junction bases not matched to a gene: 14. CDR3 length: 16 amino acids. In germline, CDR1 is SGHTA, CDR2 FQGTGA. CDR3 sequence reads: CASSPTPSGGSQEQFF. In nucleotides, the CDR3 is TGTGCCAGCAGCCCGACGCCTAGCGGGGGTTCACAGGAGCAGTTCTTC.

Only one count was recorded for this clone. The chain employs TRBV2 and TRBJ2-3, with 10 nucleotides matching TRBD1. Losses at the gene ends were 5 bases for V and 7 bases for J; bases not matched to a gene: 9. CDR3 length: 15 residues. CDR1 and CDR2 (germline): SNHLY, FYNNEI. The DNA of the CDR3 is TGTGCCAGCAGTAGGGACAGGGGCCCCGCCCATACGCAGTATTTT. Translating gives CASSRDRGPAHTQYF.